This TCR beta chain was found in a study of CD8 T cells in ankylosing spondylitis. TCRdb processed the 5' RACE reads anew with MiXCR; each CDR3 protein has one entry. The sample includes roughly 140,000 distinct CDR3 sequences, under 45% seen only once; the top ten take roughly 15%. V shed 6 bases and J 0 bases; nucleotides not matched to a gene: 15. The CDR3 is made up of 18 amino acids. The chain is built from TRBV12-3 or TRBV12-4 and TRBJ1-1, with TRBD1 identical over 8 bases. Sequences were obtained from synovial fluid, either unsorted or a sorted T cell fraction (not recorded which). The sequence derives from a male donor with ankylosing spondylitis. CDR3 sequence: CASRPFLGRGLMNTEAFF. DNA of the CDR3: TGTGCCAGCAGGCCGTTCCTGGGCAGGGGGCTAATGAACACTGAAGCTTTCTTT.